What follows describes a single T cell receptor (beta chain). What it binds is unknown. Primers included in the PCR were 60 Vbeta and 13 Jbeta primers. Under the authors' procedure: Approximately 12 million of tens of millions of unique TCR beta chains were shared, per a later count. Data came from immunoSEQ multiplex PCR; TCRdb stores just in-frame clones and leaves some out. D and trimming were read from the DNA, whereas the V and J calls and clone size are those reported in that table. This table holds 130,000 or so clones, roughly 70% found once. This entry belongs to a study of cytomegalovirus exposure and HLA in healthy donors. Study-wide results and limits: Highly shared sequence variants in one cluster were likely a sequencing artifact. What a later analysis reportedly showed was that an Asian-associated ancestry cluster had fewer N-insertions than the approximately 720-donor mean. Roughly uniform sequencing depth across donors was assumed, possibly incorrectly.

The germline V gene has CDR1 SGHKS and CDR2 YYEKEE (reference sequence). V gave up 6 bases and J gave up 5 bases; unmatched junction bases: 7. The CDR3 contains 14 residues. The TCR comes from a man between 35 and 55 years old in good health and CMV-seropositive. The sequenced sample was PBMCs. The V call is TRBV5-5, the J call TRBJ2-5; 10 bases fit TRBD1. The CDR3 DNA sequence: TGTGCCAGCATGCCGGGACAGGGGTTGGAGACCCAGTACTTC. Translation gives CASMPGQGLETQYF.